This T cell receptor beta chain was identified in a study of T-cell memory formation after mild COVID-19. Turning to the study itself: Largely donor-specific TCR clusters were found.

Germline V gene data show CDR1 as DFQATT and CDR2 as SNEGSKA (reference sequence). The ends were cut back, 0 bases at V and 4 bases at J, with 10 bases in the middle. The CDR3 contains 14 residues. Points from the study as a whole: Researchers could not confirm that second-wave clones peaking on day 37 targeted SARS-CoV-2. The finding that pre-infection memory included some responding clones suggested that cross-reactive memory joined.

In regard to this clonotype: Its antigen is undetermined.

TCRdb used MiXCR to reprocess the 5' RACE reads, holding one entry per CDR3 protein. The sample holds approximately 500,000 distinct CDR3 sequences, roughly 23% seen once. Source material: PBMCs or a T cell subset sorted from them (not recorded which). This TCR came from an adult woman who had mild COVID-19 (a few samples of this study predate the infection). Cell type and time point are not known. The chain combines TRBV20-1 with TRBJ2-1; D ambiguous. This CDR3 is CSAREQHFYNEQFF. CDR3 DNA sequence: TGCAGTGCTAGAGAACAGCATTTTTACAATGAGCAGTTCTTC.